What follows are 14 T cell receptor beta chains derived from one specimen sequenced in a study of cytomegalovirus exposure and HLA in healthy donors. The repertoire was sequenced with immunoSEQ multiplex PCR; TCRdb's copy has only in-frame clones and lacks some. The table includes about 240,000 clones, around 87% detected once. The sequenced sample was PBMCs. Receptor source: a man between 18 and 29 years old in good health and CMV-seronegative.

This rearrangement joins TRBV27 to TRBJ2-6; TRBD2 aligns across 8 bases. The germline gives CDR1 MNHEY, CDR2 SMNVEV (reference sequence). The CDR3 consists of 15 residues. The trim removed 3 bases at V and 4 bases at J, leaving 2 bases unmatched. CDR3 region: CASSFGGAGANVLTF. DNA for the CDR3: TGTGCCAGCAGTTTCGGGGGGGCCGGGGCCAACGTCCTGACTTTC.

The chain recombines TRBV5-4 with TRBJ1-2, with TRBD1 matching over 7 bases. The CDR3 loop spans 15 amino acids. CDR1 is SGHNT, CDR2 YYREEE, per germline (reference sequence). Trimming removed 2 bases from V and 4 bases from J; junction bases left unmatched: 8. The chain's CDR3 is CASSFGTEDLYGYTF. DNA of the CDR3: TGTGCCAGCAGCTTTGGGACAGAAGATCTCTATGGCTACACCTTC.

The table lists this clone with a count of one. The rearrangement joins TRBV19 to TRBJ2-2, with 7 positions matching TRBD2. CDR3 length: 15 amino acids. J gave up 6 bases and V 8 bases, and 12 bases lay outside the gene matches. CDR1 and CDR2 (germline): LNHDA, SQIVND (reference sequence). The CDR3 DNA reads as TGTGCCAGTGGGAGAGGCGGGAGTATATCCGGGGAGCTGTTTTTT. This encodes CASGRGGSISGELFF. The whole variable domain, filled in from reference TRBV19 and TRBJ2-2, reads DGGITQSPKYLFRKEGQNVTLSCEQNLNHDAMYWYRQDPGQGLRLIYYSQIVNDFQKGDIAEGYSVSREKKESFPLTVTSAQKNPTAFYLCASGRGGSISGELFFGEGSRLTVL.

The chain uses TRBV4-1 and TRBJ1-4; D gene ambiguous. Germline-derived CDR1 and CDR2 are MGHRA and YSYEKL. Trimming stripped 1 base from V and 0 bases from J, with 9 bases between. This CDR3 comprises 16 residues. DNA of the CDR3: TGCGCCAGCAGCCAAGGACGGGGTCCAACTAATGAAAAACTGTTTTTT. Translated, it gives CASSQGRGPTNEKLFF.

This clone counts as medium-sized. This chain connects TRBV7-2 to TRBJ2-1, with D maybe TRBD2 (5 bases). The CDR3 has 15 residues. Germline CDR1 SGHTA, CDR2 FQGNSA. Between the trimmed V and J ends, which lost 5 bases and 0 bases, there was a span of 11 bases. The CDR3 sequence is CASSRGTSSYNEQFF. For the CDR3, the DNA is TGTGCCAGCAGCCGGGGAACTAGCTCCTACAATGAGCAGTTCTTC.

The CDR3 sequence is CASSLAGGFYNEQFF. DNA for the CDR3: TGTGCCAGCAGCTTAGCAGGGGGCTTCTACAATGAGCAGTTCTTC. The genes are TRBV7-9 and TRBJ2-1; 7 bases map to TRBD1. There are 15 residues in the CDR3. Germline V lookup: CDR1 SEHNR, CDR2 FQNEAQ (reference sequence). J lost 3 bases, V lost 0 bases, and 2 bases had no gene match.

Turning to this clone: One end of the junction fails to match germline, which may point to a read error. The chain has TRBV11-2 and TRBJ2-5, with 7 bases lining up with TRBD1. Germline CDR1 and CDR2: SGHAT and FQNNGV. The CDR3 is 14 amino acids. The CDR3 DNA reads as TGTGCCAGCAGCCTAGACAGGGTTGGAGAGACCCAGTACTTC. It specifies CASSLDRVGETQYF.

V usage is TRBV18 and J usage is TRBJ2-1; 11 nucleotides line up with TRBD2. This CDR3 has 17 amino acids. Trimming removed 4 bases from V and 5 bases from J; junction bases left unmatched: 10. Germline assignment: CDR1 KGHSH and CDR2 LQKENI. CDR3 nucleotides: TGTGCCAGCTCACGGACTAGCGGGTCCGCCTCGAACAATGAGCAGTTCTTC. Translation: CASSRTSGSASNNEQFF.

This sequence joins TRBV5-1 and TRBJ2-1, with a weak D call TRBD1 (6 bases). Germline V gene lookup returns CDR1 SGHRS and CDR2 YFSETQ. V lost 0 bases to trimming and J lost 3 bases, with 10 bases between them. This CDR3 is 15 amino acids long. The CDR3, as DNA: TGCGCCAGCAGCTTGGACGGGACACACTACAATGAGCAGTTCTTC. As protein: CASSLDGTHYNEQFF. The whole variable domain, remainder taken from reference TRBV5-1 and TRBJ2-1, is KAGVTQTPRYLIKTRGQQVTLSCSPISGHRSVSWYQQTPGQGLQFLFEYFSETQRNKGNFPGRFSGRQFSNSRSEMNVSTLELGDSALYLCASSLDGTHYNEQFFGPGTRLTVL.

This chain uses TRBV14 with TRBJ1-4, with D possibly matching TRBD1 (5 bases). Trimming pared 8 bases from V and 10 bases from J, leaving 17 bases between. The CDR3 consists of 13 residues. The germline V gene encodes CDR1 SGHDN and CDR2 FVKESK. The CDR3 is CASATERSAKLFF. The CDR3 nucleotides are TGTGCCAGCGCGACAGAGAGGAGTGCAAAACTGTTTTTT.

This chain links TRBV11-2 with TRBJ1-6; 7 positions agree with TRBD1. This CDR3 is built from 14 residues. Germline assignment: CDR1 SGHAT and CDR2 FQNNGV. V gave up 4 bases and J gave up 6 bases; unmatched junction bases: 3. This CDR3 reads CASSSYRGNSPLHF. As DNA, the CDR3 is TGTGCCAGCAGCTCGTACAGGGGTAATTCACCCCTCCACTTT.

This chain joins TRBV15 and TRBJ2-7; D perhaps matches TRBD2 (6 bases). Germline V gene sequence: CDR1 LNHNV, CDR2 YYDKDF (reference sequence). The germline V and J ends were trimmed by 4 bases and 5 bases, with 15 bases remaining between them. The CDR3 is 14 residues long. The CDR3: CATSTIRGNHEQYF. The CDR3, as DNA: TGTGCCACCAGCACTATCCGGGGGAATCACGAGCAGTACTTC.

This clone was seen just once. The V and J genes are TRBV5-6 and TRBJ1-6, with 7 nucleotides matching TRBD1. Germline loops: CDR1 SGHDT, CDR2 YYEEEE. Trimming took 4 bases from V and 6 from J; bases not matched to a gene: 7. The CDR3 has 15 amino acids. The CDR3 bases are TGTGCCAGCAGCAGTTGGACAGGCCTTAATTCACCCCTCCACTTT. Its protein product is CASSSWTGLNSPLHF.

The genes are TRBV18 and TRBJ1-2; TRBD1 agrees at 8 bases. The CDR3 contains 16 residues. Germline loops: CDR1 KGHSH, CDR2 LQKENI. With V trimmed by 6 bases and J by 8 bases, 17 bases remained unmatched. The CDR3 DNA sequence: TGTGCCAGCTCGGACGGGACAGGCGTCGTAAGGGGGGGCTACACCTTC. Its protein product is CASSDGTGVVRGGYTF.